This is a list of T cell receptor beta chains from one sample in a study of PD-L1 blockade in urothelial cancer. This table comes from immunoSEQ multiplex PCR, and its TCRdb copy is limited to in-frame clones, with some not included. Among tens of thousands of clones listed, 84% were seen once. Sequenced material: PBMCs, taken around atezolizumab (anti-PD-L1) treatment. These receptors came from a man in his 60s with urothelial cancer. The CDR3 runs from the conserved cysteine through the conserved F or W. A D gene is named only where the DNA matches it firmly. Rows may omit the clone size; those that give it use once, few, many or a size class.

DNA | CDR3 | J | D | V | size
TGTGCCAGCAGGTATACGCAGTCTTATGGCTACACCTTC | CASRYTQSYGYTF | TRBJ1-2 | . | TRBV27 | .
TGTGCCACCAGCAGAGATTTTGGAGCGGGAAGGTACGAGCAGTACTTC | CATSRDFGAGRYEQYF | TRBJ2-7 | TRBD2 | TRBV15 | .
TGTGCCAGCAGCTTTCGTAGAACCCTAGGGACTCATGAAAAACTGTTTTTT | CASSFRRTLGTHEKLFF | TRBJ1-4 | . | TRBV7-2 | .
TGTGCCACAGTCCCGGGACAGGGAAGAGCGAACACTGAAGCTTTCTTT | CATVPGQGRANTEAFF | TRBJ1-1 | TRBD1 | TRBV2 | .
TGTGCCAGCAGCGCCCCGCAGGGGGAAACCGGGGAGCTGTTTTTT | CASSAPQGETGELFF | TRBJ2-2 | TRBD1 | TRBV5-8 | .
TGTGCCAGCAGCCCCCCGGACAAGAACTATGGCTACACCTTC | CASSPPDKNYGYTF | TRBJ1-2 | . | TRBV7-3 | .
TGTGCCACCTCGACAGGGGGAACCTACGAGCAGTACTTC | CATSTGGTYEQYF | TRBJ2-7 | TRBD1 | TRBV15 | .
TGCGCCAGCAGTGCTCGACGATCCGGGACAGCGAACACCGGGGAGCTGTTTTTT | CASSARRSGTANTGELFF | TRBJ2-2 | TRBD1 | TRBV10-1 | .
TGTGCCAGCAGCGCTACAGGGTTCTACGAGCAGTACTTC | CASSATGFYEQYF | TRBJ2-7 | . | TRBV13 | .
TGTGCCAGTAGTAACCGGGAGAGACGGGGATGGGGCTACAATGAGCAGTTCTTC | CASSNRERRGWGYNEQFF | TRBJ2-1 | . | TRBV19 | once
TGTGCCAGCAGCCCTTCCCGCAGGGGTAGAAATTCACCCCTCCACTTT | CASSPSRRGRNSPLHF | TRBJ1-6 | . | TRBV5-8 | .
TGTGCCAGCAGCCCCAGACAGGCCAGGGTCGAGCAGTACTTC | CASSPRQARVEQYF | TRBJ2-7 | . | TRBV7-2 | .
TGCGCCAGCAGCTTGGGGAGACGGATTATGAACACTGAAGCTTTCTTT | CASSLGRRIMNTEAFF | TRBJ1-1 | . | TRBV5-1 | .
TGTGCCAGCAGCTTAATGCGACAGGGGCGGGACTACGAGCAGTACTTC | CASSLMRQGRDYEQYF | TRBJ2-7 | TRBD1 | TRBV7-3 | once